A single sample gave rise to the 29 T cell receptor beta chains below, sequenced in a study of OX40 agonist ivuxolimab in advanced cancers. Sequencing was performed with immunoSEQ multiplex PCR; in TCRdb, only in-frame clones are kept and a portion is missing. Here the sample spans 70,000 or so clones, less than 90% being singletons. This sample comprised CD4+ or CD8+ T cells sorted from blood, obtained in a trial of the OX40 agonist ivuxolimab. The source of these receptors is an adult with an advanced solid tumor such as melanoma, head and neck, liver or kidney cancer.

This sequence joins TRBV18 and TRBJ2-1; 10 bases match TRBD2. Germline-derived CDR1 and CDR2 are KGHSH and LQKENI. CDR3 length: 17 residues. J was trimmed by 3 bases and V by 2 bases; bases with no gene match: 7. CDR3 nucleotide sequence: TGTGCCAGCTCACCATTAGCGGGGGGTGTGGGCTACAATGAGCAGTTCTTC. Its protein product is CASSPLAGGVGYNEQFF.

V and J are TRBV11-2 and TRBJ1-6; D is ambiguous. CDR1 is SGHAT and CDR2 is FQNNGV in the germline V gene. V was shortened by 3 bases and J by 7 bases, with 7 bases between the two germline ends. CDR3 length: 13 amino acids. The CDR3 sequence is CASSFSPNSPLHF. For the CDR3, the DNA is TGTGCCAGCAGCTTCAGTCCGAATTCACCCCTCCACTTT.

The chain uses TRBV28 and TRBJ2-5; no definite D call. V shed 1 base and J shed 7 bases, with 19 bases lying between them. The CDR3 runs 16 residues. CDR1 and CDR2 from the germline V gene are MDHEN and SYDVKM. The CDR3 DNA is TGTGCCAGCAGTTTATTCCTGACCATGACCGGTAGGACCCAGTACTTC. Its protein is CASSLFLTMTGRTQYF. Complete variable domain (other parts from reference TRBV28 and TRBJ2-5): DVKVTQSSRYLVKRTGEKVFLECVQDMDHENMFWYRQDPGLGLRLIYFSYDVKMKEKGDIPEGYSVSREKKERFSLILESASTNQTSMYLCASSLFLTMTGRTQYFGPGTRLLVL.

The genes are TRBV19 and TRBJ1-5; TRBD1 is a possible D gene (5 bases). Germline loops: CDR1 LNHDA, CDR2 SQIVND (reference sequence). This CDR3 is 13 amino acids long. V was pared by 5 bases and J by 7 bases, with 12 bases between. CDR3 sequence (DNA): TGTGCCAGTAGTGGGGGGGGAGGACAGCCCCAGCATTTT. It is translated as CASSGGGGQPQHF.

This clone was observed once. The J gene is TRBJ2-3, the V gene TRBV10-1; the match to TRBD2 covers 9 bases. The CDR3 loop spans 17 amino acids. The V gene's germline CDR1 is WNHNN and CDR2 SYGVQD (reference sequence). V trimming: 3 bases; J trimming: 5 bases; junction bases outside the gene matches: 12. CDR3 sequence (DNA): TGCGCCAGCAGTGAAAGTAGAGCGGGAGGTGGTTTAGATACGCAGTATTTT. Residues: CASSESRAGGGLDTQYF.

This rearrangement joins TRBV18 to TRBJ1-1, with D perhaps matching TRBD1 (6 bases). Trimming pared 5 bases from V and 4 bases from J, leaving 11 bases between. The germline gives CDR1 KGHSH, CDR2 LQKENI. The CDR3 covers 13 residues. The CDR3 spells CASSEQGGTEAFF. The CDR3, as DNA: TGTGCCAGCTCAGAACAGGGAGGCACTGAAGCTTTCTTT.

The chain joins TRBV5-1 to TRBJ2-1, with D perhaps assigned TRBD1 or TRBD2 (5 bases each). Germline V lookup: CDR1 SGHRS, CDR2 YFSETQ. This CDR3 has 13 amino acids. The germline V and J ends were trimmed by 4 bases and 10 bases, with 15 bases remaining between them. The CDR3 protein is CASSPLGGLEQFF. The CDR3 region has the DNA TGCGCCAGCAGCCCCCTTGGGGGTCTAGAGCAGTTCTTC.

This clone was observed a single time. The rearrangement links TRBV7-2 to TRBJ1-6; maybe TRBD1 (5 bases). The ends were cut back, 7 bases at V and 6 bases at J, with 7 bases in the middle. Per the germline V gene, CDR1 is SGHTA and CDR2 is FQGNSA. This CDR3 is built from 12 residues. The CDR3 nucleotides read TGTGCCAGCACAGGGTCTAATTCACCCCTCCACTTT. It codes for CASTGSNSPLHF.

The table lists this clone with a count of one. The chain carries TRBV2 and TRBJ1-5; D call uncertain. V lost 6 bases, J lost 1 base, and 13 bases lay in between. Germline V CDR1 and CDR2: SNHLY, FYNNEI. The CDR3 consists of 15 residues. This chain's CDR3 is CASRDGLGSNQPQHF. The DNA for the CDR3 is TGTGCCAGCAGGGATGGGCTAGGGAGCAATCAGCCCCAGCATTTT.

The gene calls are TRBV4-3 and TRBJ1-2, with D possibly being TRBD1 (6 bases). Germline V gene data show CDR1 as LGHNA and CDR2 as YSLEER. The CDR3 is 15 residues long. V lost 0 bases and J 3 bases, leaving 11 bases between the germline ends. This chain's CDR3 is CASSQDHRDDYGYTF. The CDR3 DNA follows: TGCGCCAGCAGCCAAGATCACAGGGACGACTATGGCTACACCTTC.

The genes are TRBV5-1 and TRBJ2-7, with no clear D. Looked up from germline, CDR1 is SGHRS and CDR2 is YFSETQ. V lost 4 bases and J lost 2, with 13 bases in between. CDR3 length: 14 residues. The CDR3 protein is CASSTYVGPYEQYF. The DNA of the CDR3 is TGCGCCAGCAGCACCTACGTAGGTCCCTACGAGCAGTACTTC.

The chain joins TRBV2 to TRBJ1-1; D is perhaps TRBD1 (5 bases). Trimming removed 7 bases from V and 4 bases from J, with 13 bases in between. Per germline, CDR1 SNHLY and CDR2 FYNNEI. The CDR3 has 13 amino acids. The CDR3: CASKSWGLTEAFF. CDR3 nucleotide sequence: TGTGCCAGCAAGTCTTGGGGACTCACTGAAGCTTTCTTT.

This clone appeared a single time. The chain links TRBV5-4 to TRBJ2-1; no firm D call. V was shortened by 5 bases and J by 0 bases, with 15 bases between the two germline ends. Germline values: CDR1 SGHNT, CDR2 YYREEE (reference sequence). The CDR3 contains 16 residues. The CDR3 bases are TGTGCCAGCAGACCCCCGGGCCAGCCCTCCTACAATGAGCAGTTCTTC. Its protein is CASRPPGQPSYNEQFF.

This clone was observed a single time. The chain carries TRBV19 and TRBJ1-3, with 8 bases lining up with TRBD1. CDR3 size: 17 residues. Germline V gene sequence: CDR1 LNHDA, CDR2 SQIVND (reference sequence). V was clipped by 8 bases and J by 8 bases; unmatched bases: 20. CDR3 protein: CASPKEGQEMLVDTIYF. CDR3 bases: TGTGCCAGTCCCAAGGAGGGACAGGAGATGTTGGTGGACACCATATATTTT.

The genes are TRBV25-1 and TRBJ2-7; TRBD1 agrees at 8 bases. CDR3 length: 12 residues. CDR1 and CDR2 (germline): MGHDK, SYGVNS. V trimming: 10 bases; J trimming: 2 bases; junction bases outside the gene matches: 4. For the CDR3, the DNA is TGTGCCACCGGGACAGGACCCTACGAGCAGTACTTC. It is translated as CATGTGPYEQYF.

The V call is TRBV5-1, the J call TRBJ2-5, with 9 bases aligning to TRBD2. The CDR3 extends over 16 amino acids. Per germline, CDR1 SGHRS and CDR2 YFSETQ. Trimming removed 3 bases from V and 1 base from J; junction bases left unmatched: 7. The CDR3 DNA sequence: TGCGCCAGCAGCTGGGGTAGCGGGGGCACCCAAGAGACCCAGTACTTC. Its translation: CASSWGSGGTQETQYF.

The chain uses TRBV11-2 and TRBJ2-5, with no clear D. This CDR3 has 13 residues. From germline, CDR1 is SGHAT and CDR2 FQNNGV. The V and J ends lost 0 bases and 5 bases respectively, with 7 bases between them. The CDR3 loop reads CASSLDGWETQYF. The CDR3, as DNA: TGTGCCAGCAGCTTAGACGGGTGGGAGACCCAGTACTTC.

The sample holds one count of this clone. V and J are TRBV15 and TRBJ1-5; 7 positions agree with TRBD1. Germline CDR1 is LNHNV and CDR2 is YYDKDF (reference sequence). V shed 0 bases and J 14 bases; nucleotides not matched to a gene: 7. The CDR3 is 13 amino acids. DNA of the CDR3: TGTGCCACCAGCAGAGATTGGACAGGAGGTGAGCATTTT. This encodes CATSRDWTGGEHF.

This clone was seen a few times. This chain connects TRBV10-1 to TRBJ2-2; tentatively, D is TRBD1 (5 bases). The V gene's germline CDR1 is WNHNN and CDR2 SYGVQD (reference sequence). The CDR3 has 16 residues. Deletions cut 6 bases from V and 2 bases from J, with 16 bases between. Written as DNA, the CDR3 is TGCGCCAGCAGCCAAGCACGGACAACTAACACCGGGGAGCTGTTTTTT. Protein: CASSQARTTNTGELFF.

There are a few counts of this clone. V gene TRBV1 combines with J gene TRBJ2-7; no check of the table's D call, TRBD1, against the DNA was made. TRBV1 is a documented pseudogene. This CDR3 has 14 residues. The CDR3 reads CTPGRDPVVCEQYF. The CDR3 DNA reads TGCACCCCCGGCAGGGATCCAGTTGTATGCGAGCAGTACTTC.

The chain carries TRBV9 and TRBJ1-2; 8 nucleotides match TRBD1. Unmatched junction bases numbered 5, after V lost 2 bases and J lost 8 bases. CDR3 size: 13 residues. Germline V CDR1 and CDR2: SGDLS, YYNGEE. The CDR3 loop reads CASSVDRVGGYTF. CDR3 in DNA: TGTGCCAGCAGCGTGGACAGGGTGGGCGGCTACACCTTC.

The rearrangement links TRBV18 to TRBJ2-7; D might be TRBD1 (5 bases). Germline loops: CDR1 KGHSH, CDR2 LQKENI. CDR3 size: 14 residues. Deletions cut 0 bases from V and 2 bases from J, with 8 bases between. The CDR3: CASSPPADTYEQYF. CDR3 in DNA: TGTGCCAGCTCACCACCGGCGGACACCTACGAGCAGTACTTC.

This chain links TRBV27 with TRBJ1-4; tentative D call: TRBD1 (5 bases). The CDR3 has 14 residues. V lost 6 bases to trimming and J lost 4 bases, with 12 bases between them. CDR1 is MNHEY, CDR2 SMNVEV, per germline (reference sequence). DNA for the CDR3: TGTGCCAGCAGGTCCGGGACGGATAATGAAAAACTGTTTTTT. Translation: CASRSGTDNEKLFF. The whole variable domain, filled in from reference TRBV27 and TRBJ1-4, reads EAQVTQNPRYLITVTGKKLTVTCSQNMNHEYMSWYRQDPGLGLRQIYYSMNVEVTDKGDVPEGYKVSRKEKRNFPLILESPSPNQTSLYFCASRSGTDNEKLFFGSGTQLSVL.

This chain links TRBV6-5 with TRBJ2-7; D is tentatively TRBD1 or TRBD2 (5 bases each). The length of the CDR3 is 14 residues. V was pared by 6 bases and J by 0 bases, with 12 bases between. The V gene's germline CDR1 is MNHEY and CDR2 SVGAGI. CDR3 DNA: TGTGCCAGCAGACGAGGGGTTTACTCCTACGAGCAGTACTTC. Residues: CASRRGVYSYEQYF.

V gene TRBV7-2 combines with J gene TRBJ2-2; D may be TRBD2 (5 bases). The V end was cut by 2 bases, the J end by 5 bases, with 9 bases between. This CDR3 has 14 residues. Looked up from germline, CDR1 is SGHTA and CDR2 is FQGNSA. CDR3 DNA sequence: TGTGCCAGCAGCTTAAGGAGGAGGACCGGGGAGCTGTTTTTT. Protein: CASSLRRRTGELFF.

The chain combines TRBV11-2 with TRBJ1-4; no clear D gene. The CDR3 runs to 12 residues. Germline V gene sequence: CDR1 SGHAT, CDR2 FQNNGV. V lost 4 bases and J 8 bases, leaving 8 bases between the germline ends. The chain's CDR3 is CASSSMREKLFF. CDR3 DNA: TGTGCCAGCAGCTCTATGAGGGAAAAACTGTTTTTT.

This clone was seen a single time. V gene TRBV7-2 combines with J gene TRBJ1-1; D may be TRBD1 (6 bases). CDR1 and CDR2 (germline): SGHTA, FQGNSA. The CDR3 sequence is 15 residues long. The V end was cut by 4 bases, the J end by 5 bases, with 17 bases between. The CDR3 coding sequence is TGTGCCAGCAGCTCTAACCCGGGGGCAAGGACTGAAGCTTTCTTT. Translation: CASSSNPGARTEAFF.

The V call is TRBV29-1, the J call TRBJ2-7, with a tentative D call TRBD1 (6 bases). CDR1 is SQVTM, CDR2 ANQGSEA, per germline. The CDR3 spans 14 residues. The CDR3 sequence: CRAHLTGWKYEQYF. DNA of the CDR3: TGCAGAGCCCACCTTACAGGGTGGAAATACGAGCAGTACTTC.

This chain uses TRBV21-1 with TRBJ2-1. TRBV21-1 is termed a pseudogene. The CDR3 runs to 17 residues. The CDR3 region is CAIRGNPGPRSYNEQFF. The CDR3 DNA sequence: TGTGCCATCCGAGGGAATCCGGGGCCACGCTCCTACAATGAGCAGTTCTTC.